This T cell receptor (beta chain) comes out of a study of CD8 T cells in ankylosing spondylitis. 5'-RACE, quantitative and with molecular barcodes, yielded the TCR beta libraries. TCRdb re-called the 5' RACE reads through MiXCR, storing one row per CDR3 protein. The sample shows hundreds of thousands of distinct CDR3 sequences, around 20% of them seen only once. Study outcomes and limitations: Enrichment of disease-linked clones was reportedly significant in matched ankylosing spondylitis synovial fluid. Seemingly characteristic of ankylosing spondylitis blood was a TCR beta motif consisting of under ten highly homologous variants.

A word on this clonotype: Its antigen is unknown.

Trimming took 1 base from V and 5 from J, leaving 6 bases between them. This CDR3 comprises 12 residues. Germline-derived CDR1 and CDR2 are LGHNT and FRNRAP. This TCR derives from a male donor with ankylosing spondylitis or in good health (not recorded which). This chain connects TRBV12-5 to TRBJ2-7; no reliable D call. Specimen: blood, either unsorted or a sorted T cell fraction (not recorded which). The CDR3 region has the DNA TGTGCTAGTGGTTTGGGGGTAGACGAGCAGTACTTC. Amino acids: CASGLGVDEQYF. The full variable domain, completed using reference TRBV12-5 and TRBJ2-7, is DARVTQTPRHKVTEMGQEVTMRCQPILGHNTVFWYRQTMMQGLELLAYFRNRAPLDDSGMPKDRFSAEMPDATLATLKIQPSEPRDSAVYFCASGLGVDEQYFGPGTRLTVT.